This paragraph covers one T cell receptor beta chain sequence. Sample-barcoded 5' priming and a J-beta primer mix drove a second PCR of roughly 7 to 11 cycles. Each CDR3 protein gets one entry after TCRdb re-called the 5' RACE reads with MiXCR. The sample holds 1.5 million to 2 million distinct CDR3 sequences; more than 35% are singletons and the top ten take 20% to 25%. CDR3 length: 15 amino acids. The V and J ends lost 2 bases and 7 bases respectively, with 17 bases between them. The germline V gene encodes CDR1 SGHTA and CDR2 FQGNSA. These data come from a study of blood T cells in healthy people across ages.

Sequencing input: blood. The chain is built from TRBV7-2 and TRBJ2-5; maybe TRBD2 (7 bases). The source is a human donor in good health. The CDR3 reads CASSLRGGYPGTQYF. The DNA of the CDR3 is TGTGCCAGCAGCTTAAGGGGGGGTTATCCAGGGACCCAGTACTTC.